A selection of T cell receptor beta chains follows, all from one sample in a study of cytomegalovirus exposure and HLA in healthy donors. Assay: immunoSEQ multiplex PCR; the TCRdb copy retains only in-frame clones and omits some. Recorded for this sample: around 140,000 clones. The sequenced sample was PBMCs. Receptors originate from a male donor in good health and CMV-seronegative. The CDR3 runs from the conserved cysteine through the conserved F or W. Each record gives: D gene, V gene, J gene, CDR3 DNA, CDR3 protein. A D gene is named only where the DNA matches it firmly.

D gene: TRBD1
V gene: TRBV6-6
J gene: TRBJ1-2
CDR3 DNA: TGTGCCAGCAACCTTGAGGGCAGGGGGAACTATGGCTACACCTTC
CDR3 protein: CASNLEGRGNYGYTF

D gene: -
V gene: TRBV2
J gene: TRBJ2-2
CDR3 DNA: TGTGCCAGCAGTGAAATTGGGAGCACCGGGGAGCTGTTTTTT
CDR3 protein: CASSEIGSTGELFF

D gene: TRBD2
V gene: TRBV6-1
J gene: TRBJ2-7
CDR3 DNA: TGTGCCAGCCTAGAGGGACTAGCGTTTTACGAGCAGTACTTC
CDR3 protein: CASLEGLAFYEQYF

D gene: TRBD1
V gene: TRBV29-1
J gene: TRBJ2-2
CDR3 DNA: TGCAGCGTTCTCATCAGGGGACAGGGCTCTTCCGGGGAGCTGTTTTTT
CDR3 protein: CSVLIRGQGSSGELFF

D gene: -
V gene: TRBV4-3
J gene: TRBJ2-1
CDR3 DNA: TGCGCCAGCAGCTACGAAACAGGGTCGTACAATGAGCAGTTCTTC
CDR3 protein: CASSYETGSYNEQFF

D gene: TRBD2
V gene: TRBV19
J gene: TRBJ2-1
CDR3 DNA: TGTGCCAGTATGGGCGGGAGGGATGAGCAGTTCTTC
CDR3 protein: CASMGGRDEQFF

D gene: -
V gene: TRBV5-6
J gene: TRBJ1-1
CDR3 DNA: TGTGCCAGCAGCTCGTCGTCGAGGGAAGCTTTCTTT
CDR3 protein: CASSSSSREAFF

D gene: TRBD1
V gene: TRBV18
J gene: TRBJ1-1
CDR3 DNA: TGTGCCAGCTCACCTACAGGGGGTCCTGAAGCTTTCTTT
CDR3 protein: CASSPTGGPEAFF

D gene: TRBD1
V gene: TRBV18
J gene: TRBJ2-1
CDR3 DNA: TGTGCCAGCTCACCACCCGGGACAGGGTCAGAAGAGCAGTTCTTC
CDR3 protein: CASSPPGTGSEEQFF

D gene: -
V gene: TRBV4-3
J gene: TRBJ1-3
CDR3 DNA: TGCGCCAGCAGCCAAGAAGGGGCGGTTGGTGGAAACACCATATATTTT
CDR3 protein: CASSQEGAVGGNTIYF

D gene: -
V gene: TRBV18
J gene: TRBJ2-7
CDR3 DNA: TGTGCCAGCTCACCACGTGTTAACGAGCAGTACTTC
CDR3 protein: CASSPRVNEQYF

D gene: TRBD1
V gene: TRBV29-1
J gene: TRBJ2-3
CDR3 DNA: TGCAGCGTTGATCCCTTGGACAGGGTCGGTACAGATACGCAGTATTTT
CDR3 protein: CSVDPLDRVGTDTQYF

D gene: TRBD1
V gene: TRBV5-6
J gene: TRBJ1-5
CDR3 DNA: TGTGCCAGCAGCTCACAGGGGATCAGACAGCCCCAGCATTTT
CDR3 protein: CASSSQGIRQPQHF

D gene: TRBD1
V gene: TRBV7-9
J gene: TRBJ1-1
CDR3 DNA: TGTGCCAGCAGCCCAAGACAGGGGGACACTGAAGCTTTCTTT
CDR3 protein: CASSPRQGDTEAFF

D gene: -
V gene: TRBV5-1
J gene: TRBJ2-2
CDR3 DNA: TGCGCCAGCAGCTTCCCGGGAGAAGGGTCCGGGGAGCTGTTTTTT
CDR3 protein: CASSFPGEGSGELFF

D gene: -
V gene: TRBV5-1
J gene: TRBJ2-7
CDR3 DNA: TGCGCCAGCAGCTTGGCCGGCCCGCGGTCCTACGAGCAGTACTTC
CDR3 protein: CASSLAGPRSYEQYF

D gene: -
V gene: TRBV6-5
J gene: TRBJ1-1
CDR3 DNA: TGTGCCAGCAGTTACCAGGGAAATACTGAAGCTTTCTTT
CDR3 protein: CASSYQGNTEAFF

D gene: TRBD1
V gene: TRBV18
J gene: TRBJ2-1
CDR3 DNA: TGTGCCAGCTCACCCCTGGGACAGCAAACTCTCTCCTACAATGAGCAGTTCTTC
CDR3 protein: CASSPLGQQTLSYNEQFF

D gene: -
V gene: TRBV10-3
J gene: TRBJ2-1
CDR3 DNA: TGTGCCATCAGCGATCCCGCCCGGCGGCGACCCAATGAGCAGTTCTTC
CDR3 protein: CAISDPARRRPNEQFF

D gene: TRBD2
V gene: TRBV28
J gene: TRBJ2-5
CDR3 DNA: TGTGCCAGCAGTCCCGAGCGGGGGCTGCAAGAGACCCAGTACTTC
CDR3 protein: CASSPERGLQETQYF

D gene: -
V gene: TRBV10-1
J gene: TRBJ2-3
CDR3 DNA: TGCGCCAGCAGTCAAAACAAGGGACTCATCACAGATACGCAGTATTTT
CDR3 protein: CASSQNKGLITDTQYF

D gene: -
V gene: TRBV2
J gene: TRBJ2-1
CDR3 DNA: TGTGCCAGCAGTGAAGTTTATAGGGGATTCTCCTACAATGAGCAGTTCTTC
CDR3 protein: CASSEVYRGFSYNEQFF

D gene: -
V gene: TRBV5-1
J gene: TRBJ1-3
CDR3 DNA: TGCGCCAGCTTCGATAGGAGCTCTGGAAACACCATATATTTT
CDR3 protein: CASFDRSSGNTIYF

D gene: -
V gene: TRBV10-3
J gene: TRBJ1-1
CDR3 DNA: TGTGCCATCAGTGACGTCGTGGCCGCTGAAGCTTTCTTT
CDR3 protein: CAISDVVAAEAFF

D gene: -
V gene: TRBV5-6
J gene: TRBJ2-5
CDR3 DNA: TGTGCCAGCAGCTTGGGACAGTTAATCTCCTACCAAGAGACCCAGTACTTC
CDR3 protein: CASSLGQLISYQETQYF

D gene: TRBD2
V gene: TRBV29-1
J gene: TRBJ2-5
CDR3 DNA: TGCAGCGTTGTACCCATATTACTAGCGGGAGTGGGTGAGACCCAGTACTTC
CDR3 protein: CSVVPILLAGVGETQYF

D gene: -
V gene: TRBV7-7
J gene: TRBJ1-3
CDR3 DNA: TGTGCTAGCATCCCGACCAGGGGAGCAGGAAACACCATATATTTT
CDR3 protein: CASIPTRGAGNTIYF

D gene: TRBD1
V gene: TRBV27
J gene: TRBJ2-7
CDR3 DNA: TGTGCCAGCTCCGGGACAGGGTTCTACGAGCAGTACTTC
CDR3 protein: CASSGTGFYEQYF

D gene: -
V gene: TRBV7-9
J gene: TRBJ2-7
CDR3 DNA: TGTGCCAGCAGCCCAGACGGGGAGCAGTACTTC
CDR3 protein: CASSPDGEQYF

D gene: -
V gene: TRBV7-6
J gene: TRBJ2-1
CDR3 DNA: TGTGCCAGCAGCTCCACCCCCGGAGACGGTGGTGAGCAGTTCTTC
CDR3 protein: CASSSTPGDGGEQFF

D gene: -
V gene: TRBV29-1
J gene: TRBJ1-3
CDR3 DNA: TGCAGCGTTGAAGGCACTAATGGAAACACCATATATTTT
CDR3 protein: CSVEGTNGNTIYF

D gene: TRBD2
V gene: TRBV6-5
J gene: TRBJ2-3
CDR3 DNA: TGTGCCAGCAGTAAGACTAGCGGGAGCACAGATACGCAGTATTTT
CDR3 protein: CASSKTSGSTDTQYF

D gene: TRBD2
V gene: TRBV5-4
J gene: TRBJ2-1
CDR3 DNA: TGTGCCTCGGAGAGAGATGTCGCGGGAGCAAATGAGCAGTTCTTC
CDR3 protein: CASERDVAGANEQFF

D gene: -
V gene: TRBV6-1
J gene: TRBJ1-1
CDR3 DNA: TGTGCCAGCATTCACAGGGCGAACACTGAAGCTTTCTTT
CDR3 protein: CASIHRANTEAFF

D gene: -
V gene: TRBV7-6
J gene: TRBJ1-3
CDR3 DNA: TGTGCCAGCAGCTTCGGTGGGAGCGCCTACTCTGGAAACACCATATATTTT
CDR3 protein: CASSFGGSAYSGNTIYF

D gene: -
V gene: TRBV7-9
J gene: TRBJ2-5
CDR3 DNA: TGTGCCAGCAGCGAGATCCAGGGTTGGGAGACCCAGTACTTC
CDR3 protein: CASSEIQGWETQYF

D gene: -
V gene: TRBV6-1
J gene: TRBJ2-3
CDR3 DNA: TGTGCCAGCAGTGCCCTCGACAGTCCAGATACGCAGTATTTT
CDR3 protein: CASSALDSPDTQYF

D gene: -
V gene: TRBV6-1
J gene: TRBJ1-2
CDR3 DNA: TGTGCCAGCAGTGAACCAGTCCCGACAGTTCTCTATGGCTACACCTTC
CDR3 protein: CASSEPVPTVLYGYTF

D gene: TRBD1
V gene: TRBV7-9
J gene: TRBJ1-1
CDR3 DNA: TGTGCCAGCAGCTGGGGGGGGACAGGGGAGCTTGAAGCTTTCTTT
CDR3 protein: CASSWGGTGELEAFF

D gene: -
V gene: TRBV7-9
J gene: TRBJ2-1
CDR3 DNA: TGTGCCAGCAGCATCATGTCCCTAGTTAATGAGCAGTTCTTC
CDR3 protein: CASSIMSLVNEQFF

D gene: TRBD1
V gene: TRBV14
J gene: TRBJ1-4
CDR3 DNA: TGTGCCAGCAGCCATCCGACAGGGAAGGAAAAACTGTTTTTT
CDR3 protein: CASSHPTGKEKLFF

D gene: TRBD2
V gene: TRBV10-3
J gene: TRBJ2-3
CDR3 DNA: TGTGCCATCAGACTAGCGGGGATAGATACGCAGTATTTT
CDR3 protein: CAIRLAGIDTQYF

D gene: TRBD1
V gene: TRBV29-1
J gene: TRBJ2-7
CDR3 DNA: TGCAGCGCCGGGACAGGGTACATGGAGCAGTACTTC
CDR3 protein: CSAGTGYMEQYF

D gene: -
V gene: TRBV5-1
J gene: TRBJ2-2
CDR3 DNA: TGCGCCAGCCGCCCCAGCACCGGGGAGCTGTTTTTT
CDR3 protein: CASRPSTGELFF

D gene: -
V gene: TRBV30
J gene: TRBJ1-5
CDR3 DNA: TGTGCCTGGAGTGTGAGGGAGGGCCAGCCCCAGCATTTT
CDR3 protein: CAWSVREGQPQHF

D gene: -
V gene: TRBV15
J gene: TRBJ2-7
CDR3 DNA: TGTGCCACCCGACAGGTTAGCTCCTACGAGCAGTACTTC
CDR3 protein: CATRQVSSYEQYF

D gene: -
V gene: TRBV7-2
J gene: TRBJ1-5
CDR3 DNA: TGTGCCAGCAGCCGGTTCCATAGCAATCAGCCCCAGCATTTT
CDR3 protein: CASSRFHSNQPQHF

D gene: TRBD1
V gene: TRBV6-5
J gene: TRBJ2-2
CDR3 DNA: TGTGCCAGTTCTTGGACAGGGGGAACCGGGGAGCTGTTTTTT
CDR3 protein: CASSWTGGTGELFF

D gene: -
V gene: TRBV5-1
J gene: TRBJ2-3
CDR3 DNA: TGCGCCAGCAGCTTCGGGACAGATACGCAGTATTTT
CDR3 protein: CASSFGTDTQYF

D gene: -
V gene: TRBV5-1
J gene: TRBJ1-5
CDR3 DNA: TGCGCCAGCAGCTTGGGGGCCGCGGGATCCGGTCAGCCCCAGCATTTT
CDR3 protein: CASSLGAAGSGQPQHF

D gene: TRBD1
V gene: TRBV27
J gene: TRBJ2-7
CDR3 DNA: TGTGCCAGCGCCCCCGGGACAGGGTACGAGCAGTACTTC
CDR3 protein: CASAPGTGYEQYF

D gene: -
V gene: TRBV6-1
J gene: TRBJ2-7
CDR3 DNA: TGTGCCAGCAGTGGCTTGAGGGTCGAAGGCGAGCAGTACTTC
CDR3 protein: CASSGLRVEGEQYF

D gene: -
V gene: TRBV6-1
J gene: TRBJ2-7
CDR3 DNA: TGTGCCAGCAGTGAAGCTAGCGGTGGCGGCGGGTACGAGCAGTACTTC
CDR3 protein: CASSEASGGGGYEQYF

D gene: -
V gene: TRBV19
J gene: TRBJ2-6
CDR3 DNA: TGTGCCAGTAGTAGGGGGGTCATTAAGGACTCTGGGGCCAACGTCCTGACTTTC
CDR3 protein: CASSRGVIKDSGANVLTF

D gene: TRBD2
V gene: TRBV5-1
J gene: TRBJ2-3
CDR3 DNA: TGCGCCAGCAGCACGGGGTGGACTAGCGCCGGAGAGATGGCAGATACGCAGTATTTT
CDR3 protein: CASSTGWTSAGEMADTQYF